One and the same sample provided the 28 T cell receptor beta chains below, sequenced in a study of a mutant IDH1 vaccine in newly diagnosed glioma. Produced via immunoSEQ multiplex PCR; TCRdb's table is partial and in-frame only. The repertoire includes roughly 69,000 clones, around nine tenths of them detected once, and roughly 2% sits in the top ten. No antigen has been identified for these receptors. Time point given: week 35, safety follow-up. In the vaccine, a single dose held 300 ug of the mutant IDH1 20-mer peptide, along with topical imiquimod. Sequenced here: PBMCs, sampled from a glioma patient whose treatment included an IDH1 peptide vaccine. The origin of the receptors is a man younger than 45 with glioma.

V usage is TRBV2 and J usage is TRBJ2-1, with 14 bases lining up with TRBD2. Losses at the gene ends were 6 bases for V and 5 bases for J; bases not matched to a gene: 3. Per the germline V gene, CDR1 is SNHLY and CDR2 is FYNNEI. The CDR3 is 15 amino acids. DNA of the CDR3: TGTGCCAGCAGGGGACTAGCGGGAGTCCACAATGAGCAGTTCTTC. Residues: CASRGLAGVHNEQFF.

The sample holds one count of this clone. This rearrangement joins TRBV6-1 to TRBJ1-5; D is perhaps TRBD1 (6 bases). CDR3 length: 15 amino acids. Germline CDR1 is MNHNS and CDR2 is SASEGT. V shed 0 bases and J shed 3 bases, with 9 bases lying between them. Here the CDR3 reads CASSEARGDNQPQHF. The CDR3 bases are TGTGCCAGCAGTGAAGCCAGGGGAGACAATCAGCCCCAGCATTTT.

This rearrangement joins TRBV7-9 to TRBJ2-7, with TRBD2 as a possible D gene (6 bases). Trimming removed 3 bases from V and 7 bases from J, with 16 bases in between. The length of the CDR3 is 14 residues. CDR1 SEHNR and CDR2 FQNEAQ come from the germline V gene (reference sequence). The CDR3 DNA sequence: TGTGCCAGCAGCTTGGCATTGGAGGGCGGAGAGCAGTACTTC. Translated: CASSLALEGGEQYF.

This chain links TRBV7-8 with TRBJ2-7; TRBD1 aligns across 8 bases. The CDR3 runs 14 residues. Losses at the gene ends were 3 bases for V and 2 bases for J; bases not matched to a gene: 3. Germline assignment: CDR1 SGHVS and CDR2 FQNEAQ. The CDR3 DNA sequence: TGTGCCAGCAGCTTTACGGACAGGGCCTACGAGCAGTACTTC. Translated, it gives CASSFTDRAYEQYF.

This clone was seen a single time. The gene calls are TRBV7-2 and TRBJ2-7, with TRBD1 as a possible D gene (8 bases). The CDR3 has 16 residues. Germline lookup yields CDR1 SGHTA and CDR2 FQGNSA. V gave up 5 bases and J gave up 3 bases, with 20 bases separating them. The CDR3 region is CASSPGQGGSFYEQYF. DNA for the CDR3: TGTGCCAGCAGCCCCGGACAGGGCGGGAGTTTCTACGAGCAGTACTTC. The variable domain in full, with the rest retrieved from reference TRBV7-2 and TRBJ2-7, is GAGVSQSPSNKVTEKGKDVELRCDPISGHTALYWYRQSLGQGLEFLIYFQGNSAPDKSGLPSDRFSAERTGGSVSTLTIQRTQQEDSAVYLCASSPGQGGSFYEQYFGPGTRLTVT.

The V gene is TRBV6-5, the J gene TRBJ2-1, with a tentative D call TRBD2 (6 bases). Germline lookup yields CDR1 MNHEY and CDR2 SVGAGI. The germline V and J ends were trimmed by 3 bases and 7 bases, with 10 bases remaining between them. The CDR3 consists of 13 residues. The chain's CDR3 is CASSYLSGNEQFF. CDR3 DNA sequence: TGTGCCAGCAGTTATTTGAGCGGGAATGAGCAGTTCTTC.

V usage is TRBV28 and J usage is TRBJ1-2; D gene unclear. Trimming removed 2 bases from V and 7 bases from J, with 20 bases in between. CDR1 MDHEN and CDR2 SYDVKM come from the germline V gene. The CDR3 spans 16 residues. CDR3 in DNA: TGTGCCAGCAGTTTACAACACCCAGCCAGCGTCGCTGGCTACACCTTC. Translating gives CASSLQHPASVAGYTF.

This chain connects TRBV7-9 to TRBJ2-7, with 8 positions matching TRBD1. Germline assignment: CDR1 SEHNR and CDR2 FQNEAQ (reference sequence). The CDR3 sequence is 12 residues long. V shed 4 bases, J shed 6 bases, and the junction held 2 bases outside the gene matches. The CDR3 coding sequence is TGTGCCAGCAGCTCCAGGGGGCTCGAGCAGTACTTC. Protein product: CASSSRGLEQYF. The full variable domain, rest sourced from reference TRBV7-9 and TRBJ2-7, is DTGVSQNPRHKITKRGQNVTFRCDPISEHNRLYWYRQTLGQGPEFLTYFQNEAQLEKSRLLSDRFSAERPKGSFSTLEIQRTEQGDSAMYLCASSSRGLEQYFGPGTRLTVT.

This clone has more than one count but fewer than ten. This sequence joins TRBV19 and TRBJ1-4; TRBD1 is a possible D gene (6 bases). From germline, CDR1 is LNHDA and CDR2 SQIVND (reference sequence). V was shortened by 7 bases and J by 5 bases, with 20 bases between the two germline ends. CDR3 length: 16 amino acids. The CDR3 loop reads CASNLGGGPTNEKLFF. The CDR3 coding sequence is TGTGCCAGTAACCTAGGGGGGGGACCGACGAATGAAAAACTGTTTTTT.

This chain connects TRBV21-1 to TRBJ2-4. TRBV21-1 is labeled a pseudogene. This CDR3 is 17 amino acids long. CDR3 loop: CASSPGGTGQLKNIQYF. In nucleotides, the CDR3 is TGTGCCAGCAGCCCTGGGGGTACGGGGCAGTTAAAAAACATTCAGTACTTC.

The J gene is TRBJ1-2, the V gene TRBV5-1, with TRBD1 matching 10 bases. This CDR3 comprises 17 residues. Germline V gene data show CDR1 as SGHRS and CDR2 as YFSETQ. V was pared by 4 bases and J by 5 bases, with 14 bases of the junction left unmatched. The CDR3 sequence is CASSNPGQGPPLYGYTF. CDR3 sequence (DNA): TGCGCCAGCAGCAACCCGGGACAGGGGCCACCTTTATATGGCTACACCTTC. The full variable domain, in which reference TRBV5-1 and TRBJ1-2 provide the parts outside the CDR3, is KAGVTQTPRYLIKTRGQQVTLSCSPISGHRSVSWYQQTPGQGLQFLFEYFSETQRNKGNFPGRFSGRQFSNSRSEMNVSTLELGDSALYLCASSNPGQGPPLYGYTFGSGTRLTVV.

About this clone itself: Because it lacks the conserved phenylalanine or tryptophan at the end, this CDR3 is likely a read error. This CDR3 is CASRQGRGSTEAFL. In nucleotides, the CDR3 is TGTGCCAGCAGGCAGGGGCGGGGGAGCACTGAAGCTTTCTTA. The V gene is TRBV7-9, the J gene TRBJ1-1; maybe TRBD1 (6 bases). V was clipped by 6 bases and J by 4 bases, with 15 bases between them. The CDR3 loop spans 14 amino acids. Looked up from germline, CDR1 is SEHNR and CDR2 is FQNEAQ (reference sequence).

The chain recombines TRBV6-1 with TRBJ1-1; TRBD1 is a possible D gene (6 bases). CDR3 length: 14 residues. Germline CDR1 MNHNS, CDR2 SASEGT. V shed 5 bases and J shed 3 bases, with 13 bases lying between them. CDR3 DNA: TGTGCCAGCAGTAACCCACAGGGATACACTGAAGCTTTCTTT. Translating it yields CASSNPQGYTEAFF.

This chain uses TRBV18 with TRBJ2-1, with 8 bases identical to TRBD2. The V segment lost 4 bases and the J segment 5 bases; nucleotides outside the gene matches: 4. Per germline, CDR1 KGHSH and CDR2 LQKENI. The CDR3 contains 14 residues. DNA of the CDR3: TGTGCCAGCTCACTTTCGGGAGGGGACAATGAGCAGTTCTTC. Amino acid sequence: CASSLSGGDNEQFF.

The chain combines TRBV7-6 with TRBJ2-7, with TRBD1 matching 7 bases. V lost 5 bases to trimming and J lost 0 bases; unmatched junction nucleotides: 4. The germline V gene encodes CDR1 SGHVS and CDR2 FNYEAQ. This CDR3 has 14 residues. The CDR3 DNA sequence: TGTGCCAGCAGCATTGACAGGGACTCCTACGAGCAGTACTTC. It codes for CASSIDRDSYEQYF.

The V and J genes are TRBV11-2 and TRBJ2-1, with D unclear. Trimming pared 3 bases from V and 1 base from J, leaving 19 bases between. This CDR3 has 18 amino acids. The germline gives CDR1 SGHAT, CDR2 FQNNGV. The CDR3: CASSLLRAWVGSYNEQFF. The DNA of the CDR3 is TGTGCCAGCAGCTTGCTGCGCGCTTGGGTAGGGTCCTACAATGAGCAGTTCTTC.

The chain couples TRBV5-4 to TRBJ2-4, with TRBD1 as a possible D gene (6 bases). The CDR3 sequence is 13 residues long. V was cut by 5 bases and J by 4 bases, with 10 bases left in between. Germline V gene sequence: CDR1 SGHNT, CDR2 YYREEE (reference sequence). The CDR3 protein is CASSITGKNIQYF. The CDR3 DNA sequence: TGTGCCAGCAGTATCACAGGGAAAAACATTCAGTACTTC.

The chain combines TRBV7-9 with TRBJ2-2, with 9 nucleotides matching TRBD2. Germline CDR1 and CDR2: SEHNR and FQNEAQ (reference sequence). Trimming removed 5 bases from V and 4 bases from J; junction bases left unmatched: 8. This CDR3 has 16 residues. The CDR3 sequence is CASSPHSGRITGELFF. The DNA of the CDR3 is TGTGCCAGCAGCCCCCATAGCGGGAGAATCACCGGGGAGCTGTTTTTT. Full variable domain (missing parts from reference TRBV7-9 and TRBJ2-2): DTGVSQNPRHKITKRGQNVTFRCDPISEHNRLYWYRQTLGQGPEFLTYFQNEAQLEKSRLLSDRFSAERPKGSFSTLEIQRTEQGDSAMYLCASSPHSGRITGELFFGEGSRLTVL.

This chain links TRBV6-5 with TRBJ1-4; D unresolved. The CDR3 runs 14 residues. V lost 6 bases and J lost 1, with 9 bases in between. CDR1 and CDR2 (germline): MNHEY, SVGAGI. CDR3 sequence reads: CASREEGTNEKLFF. The CDR3 DNA reads TGTGCCAGCAGGGAAGAGGGAACTAATGAAAAACTGTTTTTT.

The rearrangement joins TRBV6-9 to TRBJ2-7; D might be TRBD2 (5 bases). The CDR3 totals 13 residues. Germline CDR1 and CDR2: MNHGY and SVAAGI. Trimming removed 5 bases at V and 5 bases at J, with 13 bases between. As DNA, the CDR3 is TGTGCCAGCAGTCTCGACCTAGCTGACGAGCAGTACTTC. It specifies CASSLDLADEQYF.

The rearrangement joins TRBV10-2 to TRBJ1-4; 7 bases fit TRBD1. CDR1 is WSHSY and CDR2 is SAAADI in the germline V gene. The J segment lost 0 bases and the V segment lost 5 bases, leaving 9 bases of the junction unmatched. CDR3 length: 17 residues. This CDR3 is CASSSRDRKPTNEKLFF. The CDR3 DNA sequence: TGCGCCAGCAGTTCCCGGGACAGAAAACCAACTAATGAAAAACTGTTTTTT.

The J gene is TRBJ2-5, the V gene TRBV7-2; no reliable D call. From germline, CDR1 is SGHTA and CDR2 FQGNSA. The CDR3 consists of 13 residues. The V gene lost 3 bases and the J gene lost 1 base, with 6 bases spanning the gap. The CDR3 reads CASSFQLQETQYF. The CDR3 nucleotides read TGTGCCAGCAGCTTCCAACTCCAAGAGACCCAGTACTTC.

This sequence joins TRBV7-6 and TRBJ2-2, with D uncertain. With 2 bases removed from V and 0 bases from J, the gap between germline ends came to 4 bases. The CDR3 totals 14 residues. The germline gives CDR1 SGHVS, CDR2 FNYEAQ. The CDR3 is CASSLMPNTGELFF. CDR3 DNA: TGTGCCAGCAGCTTAATGCCGAACACCGGGGAGCTGTTTTTT. Based on the CDR3 plus reference TRBV7-6 and TRBJ2-2, the full variable domain is GAGVSQSPRYKVTKRGQDVALRCDPISGHVSLYWYRQALGQGPEFLTYFNYEAQQDKSGLPNDRFSAERPEGSISTLTIQRTEQRDSAMYRCASSLMPNTGELFFGEGSRLTVL.

This rearrangement joins TRBV4-1 to TRBJ2-7; 9 bases are shared with TRBD1. The CDR3 runs 17 residues. Germline V gives CDR1 MGHRA, CDR2 YSYEKL. With 2 bases clipped from V and 2 bases from J, the junction kept 10 bases outside the gene matches. CDR3 sequence: CASSQRWGTGNPYEQYF. CDR3 coding DNA: TGCGCCAGCAGCCAACGATGGGGGACAGGGAACCCCTACGAGCAGTACTTC.

V usage is TRBV9 and J usage is TRBJ2-3; D is perhaps TRBD1 or TRBD2 (5 bases each). The CDR3 runs 17 residues. With 0 bases removed from V and 4 bases from J, the gap between germline ends came to 18 bases. From germline, CDR1 is SGDLS and CDR2 YYNGEE. The CDR3 here is CASSVATDQRGADTQYF. The CDR3 region has the DNA TGTGCCAGCAGCGTAGCTACAGACCAGAGGGGCGCAGATACGCAGTATTTT.

The gene calls are TRBV10-3 and TRBJ2-7, with TRBD1 matching over 9 bases. With V trimmed by 9 bases and J by 3 bases, 6 bases remained unmatched. Germline V gene sequence: CDR1 ENHRY, CDR2 SYGVKD. The CDR3 contains 13 residues. The CDR3 sequence is CAIAEDRGYEQYF. CDR3 in DNA: TGTGCCATAGCTGAGGACAGGGGCTACGAGCAGTACTTC.

This clone was picked up one time. V and J are TRBV7-8 and TRBJ1-6; no reliable D call. The CDR3 spans 14 residues. V was cut by 2 bases and J by 15 bases, with 17 bases left in between. Germline assignment: CDR1 SGHVS and CDR2 FQNEAQ. In DNA, the CDR3 is TGTGCCAGCAGCTTAAGGGCGGAAGGCAGTAGCCTCCACTTT. Its protein is CASSLRAEGSSLHF. The entire variable domain, with the rest obtained from reference TRBV7-8 and TRBJ1-6, is as follows: GAGVSQSPRYKVAKRGQDVALRCDPISGHVSLFWYQQALGQGPEFLTYFQNEAQLDKSGLPSDRFFAERPEGSVSTLKIQRTQQEDSAVYLCASSLRAEGSSLHFGNGTRLTVT.

V gene TRBV2 combines with J gene TRBJ1-1; possibly TRBD1 for D (5 bases). V was pared by 7 bases and J by 5 bases, with 14 bases between. CDR1 and CDR2 (germline): SNHLY, FYNNEI. This CDR3 spans 13 amino acids. The CDR3 here is CASIGGGITEAFF. The CDR3 DNA reads as TGTGCCAGCATTGGGGGGGGGATAACTGAAGCTTTCTTT.